The rows below give T cell receptor beta chains drawn from one sample of a study of blood T cell repertoires in COVID-19. Using immunoSEQ multiplex PCR, the repertoire was profiled, and TCRdb retains in-frame clones only, with some absent. The sample lists about 87,000 clones; less than 80% were seen once. Material for sequencing was peripheral blood. These receptors came from a woman in her 50s with acute or convalescent COVID-19. CDR3s leave out the opening cysteine and the closing phenylalanine or tryptophan. Clone sizes are given selectively: once, few, many, or a class where the clone is expanded.

V,size,J,CDR3
TRBV29-1,few,TRBJ1-2,SVVNPRQGAHYGYT
TRBV29-1,-,TRBJ2-3,SVGTGVTDTQY
TRBV5-1,-,TRBJ2-2,ASSLAGTGSAGELF
TRBV11-2,-,TRBJ1-3,ASSLTIHSRSGNTIY
TRBV11-2,few,TRBJ2-3,ASSPSGAWGDTQY
TRBV28,-,TRBJ1-6,ASRLGTALSSPLH
TRBV28,-,TRBJ2-5,ASSLSSGGGTQY
TRBV6-5,-,TRBJ2-2,ARTGKTGELF
TRBV6-5,-,TRBJ1-1,ASSYSRVTEAF
TRBV9,few,TRBJ1-2,ASSRGLERGYT
TRBV19,-,TRBJ2-7,ASVIEQY
TRBV11-2,few,TRBJ2-4,ASSLESSVPGY
TRBV28,-,TRBJ1-5,ASSPWAATYSNQPQH
TRBV5-6,-,TRBJ1-5,ASSLAGNQPQH
TRBV27,-,TRBJ1-1,ASSLVGEGGNTEAF
TRBV9,-,TRBJ1-2,ASSRDTGGANGYT
TRBV3-1/TRBV3-2,-,TRBJ2-3,ASSQSQGTDTQY
TRBV15,-,TRBJ1-3,ATSRDFGTGVGNTIY
TRBV12-1,few,TRBJ1-2,ASSLGMLPAANYGYT
TRBV7-5,-,TRBJ1-6,VRSLLAERNSPLH
TRBV3-1/TRBV3-2,-,TRBJ2-1,ASSQGGGGNEQF
TRBV7-8,few,TRBJ2-2,ASRGLANTGELF
TRBV7-9,-,TRBJ1-4,ACSGTDNEKLF
TRBV5-1,-,TRBJ2-1,ASSPGDPDNEQF
TRBV28,-,TRBJ1-2,ASSLGQRNYGYT
TRBV7-9,-,TRBJ2-3,ASSLGGTGREDTQY
TRBV13,few,TRBJ2-7,ASSLGSSYEQY
TRBV19,-,TRBJ1-1,ASSIHGGRITNTEAF
TRBV13,-,TRBJ2-1,ASSLEDRGSNEQF
TRBV7-2,-,TRBJ1-2,ASSLVEAGGYGYT
TRBV2,once,TRBJ1-6,ASTRDRAINNSPLH
TRBV11-2,few,TRBJ2-3,ASSEGLAGATITQY
TRBV3-1/TRBV3-2,-,TRBJ2-7,ASSLYRGNEQY
TRBV28,-,TRBJ1-1,ASENPLNTEAF
TRBV6-6,-,TRBJ1-2,ATGPNYGYT
TRBV5-1,-,TRBJ2-7,ASRLLAGSSYEQY
TRBV19,-,TRBJ1-5,ASKGGRGQPQH